This entry features one TCR beta chain sequence. Its antigen is unknown. This sample was taken from a study of shared clonotypes between healthy human individuals. Study-level points and caveats: The four-donor shared clonotypes exceeded non-shared clonotypes in generation probability, with non-shared ones scoring lower.

Execution of the assay was at deep level. Assay used: immunoSEQ multiplex PCR; TCRdb lists only in-frame clones, some missing. Counted here are about 2 million clones, about 95% occurring once; the ten biggest clones make up about 1.1%. In the naive CD8 group, cells lacked CD45RO and were positively selected for CCR7, so terminally differentiated effector memory CD45RA+ cells were left out. Healthy adults negative for HIV, lacking recent acute infections or vaccinations, served as donors. The CDR3 consists of 15 residues. Per germline, CDR1 SEHNR and CDR2 FQNEAQ (reference sequence). Trimming stripped 4 bases from V and 0 bases from J, with 12 bases between.

V is TRBV7-9 and J is TRBJ1-1, with D possibly matching TRBD1 (6 bases). The sequence was collected from a man aged 18 to 29 in good health. Sequenced: naive CD8+ T cells sorted from blood. The CDR3 sequence: CASSSRQAMNTEAFF. The CDR3, as DNA: TGTGCCAGCAGCTCGAGACAGGCTATGAACACTGAAGCTTTCTTT.